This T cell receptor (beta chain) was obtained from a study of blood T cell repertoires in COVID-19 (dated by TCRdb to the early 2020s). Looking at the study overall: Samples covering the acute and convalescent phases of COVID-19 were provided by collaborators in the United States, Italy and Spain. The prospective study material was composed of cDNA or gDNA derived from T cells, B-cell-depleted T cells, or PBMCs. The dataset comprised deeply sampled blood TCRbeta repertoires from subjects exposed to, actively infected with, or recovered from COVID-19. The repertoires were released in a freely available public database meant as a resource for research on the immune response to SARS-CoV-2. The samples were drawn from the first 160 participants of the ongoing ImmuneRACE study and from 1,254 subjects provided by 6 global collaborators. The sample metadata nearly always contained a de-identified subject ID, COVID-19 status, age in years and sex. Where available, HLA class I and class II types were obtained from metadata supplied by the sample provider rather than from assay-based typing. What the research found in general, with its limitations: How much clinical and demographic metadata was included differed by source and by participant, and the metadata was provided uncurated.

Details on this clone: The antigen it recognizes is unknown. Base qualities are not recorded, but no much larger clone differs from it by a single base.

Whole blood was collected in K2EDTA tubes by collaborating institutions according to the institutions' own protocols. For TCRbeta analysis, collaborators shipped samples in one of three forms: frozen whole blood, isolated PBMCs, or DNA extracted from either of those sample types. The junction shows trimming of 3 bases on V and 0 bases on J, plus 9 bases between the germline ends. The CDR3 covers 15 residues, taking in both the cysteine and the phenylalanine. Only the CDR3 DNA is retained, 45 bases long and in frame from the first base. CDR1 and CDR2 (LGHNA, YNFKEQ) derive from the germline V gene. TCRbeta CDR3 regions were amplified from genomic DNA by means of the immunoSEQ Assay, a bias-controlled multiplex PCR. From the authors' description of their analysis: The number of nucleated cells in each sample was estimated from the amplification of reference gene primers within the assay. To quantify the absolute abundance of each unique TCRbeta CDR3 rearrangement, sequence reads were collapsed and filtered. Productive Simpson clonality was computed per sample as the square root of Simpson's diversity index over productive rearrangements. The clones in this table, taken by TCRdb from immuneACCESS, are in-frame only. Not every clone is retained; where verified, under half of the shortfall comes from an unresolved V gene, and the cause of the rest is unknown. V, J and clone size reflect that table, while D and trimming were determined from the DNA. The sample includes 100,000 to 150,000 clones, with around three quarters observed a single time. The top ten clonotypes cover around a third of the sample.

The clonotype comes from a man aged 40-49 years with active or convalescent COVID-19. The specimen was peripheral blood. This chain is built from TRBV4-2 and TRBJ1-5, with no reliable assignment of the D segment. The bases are TGTGCCAGCAGCCACGAGCACGATAGCAATCAGCCCCAGCATTTT. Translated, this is CASSHEHDSNQPQHF.